Below are 20 T cell receptor beta chains sequenced from a single sample in a study of blood T cells in healthy people across ages. A J-beta primer mix and a sample-barcoded 5' primer were used in a second PCR of roughly 6 to 11 cycles. A single record per CDR3 protein comes from TCRdb applying MiXCR to the 5' RACE reads. The sample gives roughly 500,000 distinct CDR3 sequences, 24% of which show up once; roughly 10% is in the top ten. These data are also associated with another study on T cells of mothers and their children.

Specimen: blood. All receptors derive from a boy aged 5 to 17 in good health.

The chain links TRBV7-2 to TRBJ1-1; D unclear. V dropped 3 bases and J dropped 1 base, with 9 bases sitting between them. In germline, CDR1 is SGHTA, CDR2 FQGNSA. The CDR3 spans 14 residues. DNA for the CDR3: TGTGCCAGCAGCTTCGGGTTGGGGAACACTGAAGCTTTCTTT. Translated: CASSFGLGNTEAFF.

The sample holds one count of this clonotype. The chain carries TRBV29-1 and TRBJ2-5; no clear D gene. The germline CDR1 and CDR2 sequences are SQVTM and ANQGSEA. The CDR3 length is 13 residues. The V end was cut by 3 bases, the J end by 4 bases, with 12 bases between. CDR3 protein: CSVEEMEGETQYF. CDR3 bases: TGCAGCGTTGAGGAGATGGAAGGAGAGACCCAGTACTTC.

This clonotype was seen a few times. In DNA, the CDR3 is TGTGCCAGCAGTCGTCAGGGGGTAACTAATGAAAAACTGTTTTTT. This translates into CASSRQGVTNEKLFF. The V and J genes are TRBV28 and TRBJ1-4; 7 nucleotides agree with TRBD1. Germline V gene data show CDR1 as MDHEN and CDR2 as SYDVKM. The CDR3 length is 15 residues. The V segment lost 5 bases and the J segment 1 base; nucleotides outside the gene matches: 4.

This chain uses TRBV7-9 with TRBJ1-2, with unresolved D. Trimming removed 8 bases at V and 4 bases at J, with 14 bases between. The V gene's germline CDR1 is SEHNR and CDR2 FQNEAQ (reference sequence). This CDR3 comprises 13 residues. CDR3: CASGKGSLYGYTF. In DNA form, the CDR3 reads TGTGCCAGCGGCAAAGGGTCTCTCTATGGCTACACCTTC.

The chain is built from TRBV9 and TRBJ1-1, with D uncertain. This CDR3 spans 14 amino acids. In germline, CDR1 is SGDLS, CDR2 YYNGEE. The V end lost 0 bases, the J end lost 4 bases, and 10 bases lay between the germline ends. The CDR3 nucleotides are TGTGCCAGCAGCGTAGATATATTGGCCACTGAAGCTTTCTTT. Its protein product is CASSVDILATEAFF.

This clonotype was seen only a few times. V is TRBV2 and J is TRBJ1-1; D gene uncertain. The germline V gene encodes CDR1 SNHLY and CDR2 FYNNEI. The CDR3 runs 14 residues. V lost 2 bases, J lost 1 base, and 8 bases lay in between. CDR3: CASSELGRNTEAFF. The DNA for the CDR3 is TGTGCCAGCAGTGAATTAGGACGGAACACTGAAGCTTTCTTT. Variable domain in full (rest from reference TRBV2 and TRBJ1-1): EPEVTQTPSHQVTQMGQEVILRCVPISNHLYFYWYRQILGQKVEFLVSFYNNEISEKSEIFDDQFSVERPDGSNFTLKIRSTKLEDSAMYFCASSELGRNTEAFFGQGTRLTVV.

This clonotype was seen a handful of times. Written as DNA, the CDR3 is TGTGCCAGTCCACACGTGGCCGGGGAGCTGTTTTTT. Residues: CASPHVAGELFF. The V gene is TRBV12-3 or TRBV12-4, the J gene TRBJ2-2; the D is unclear. V was pared by 9 bases and J by 6 bases, with 11 bases between. The CDR3 is 12 residues long.

This clonotype has only a few counts. The CDR3 protein is CSASAGTLSGELFF. In nucleotides, the CDR3 is TGCAGTGCTAGCGCCGGGACCTTGAGCGGGGAGCTGTTTTTT. The V and J genes are TRBV20-1 and TRBJ2-2; D possibly matches TRBD1 or TRBD2 (5 bases each). Between the trimmed V and J ends, which lost 3 bases and 7 bases, there was a span of 15 bases. CDR3 size: 14 residues. CDR1 is DFQATT, CDR2 SNEGSKA, per germline (reference sequence).

The chain carries TRBV20-1 and TRBJ2-7, with 7 bases matching TRBD2. There are 14 residues in the CDR3. Trimming at V came to 6 bases and at J to 3 bases, leaving 11 bases not matched to a gene. Germline CDR1 and CDR2: DFQATT and SNEGSKA (reference sequence). The CDR3 region has the DNA TGCAGTGCCACTATTGGGGGGGGAGGCTACGAGCAGTACTTC. Protein sequence: CSATIGGGGYEQYF.

The CDR3 region has the DNA TGTGCCAGCAGAGGTCCGGGGGGGCTTCTCACAGATACGCAGTATTTT. Encoded protein: CASRGPGGLLTDTQYF. J is TRBJ2-3 and V is TRBV11-2; 8 nucleotides align to TRBD2. J lost 2 bases, V lost 6 bases, and 10 bases had no gene match. Germline V gene sequence: CDR1 SGHAT, CDR2 FQNNGV. This CDR3 spans 16 amino acids.

V usage is TRBV20-1 and J usage is TRBJ2-7; D is unresolved. Trimming took 0 bases from V and 3 from J, leaving 12 bases between them. The CDR3 totals 14 residues. The germline V gene has CDR1 DFQATT and CDR2 SNEGSKA (reference sequence). The CDR3 sequence: CSAREFEQSYEQYF. CDR3 DNA sequence: TGCAGTGCTAGAGAGTTTGAGCAAAGCTACGAGCAGTACTTC.

This clonotype was picked up one time. V gene TRBV7-2 combines with J gene TRBJ2-2, with TRBD2 matching 9 bases. This CDR3 comprises 16 residues. V trimming: 3 bases; J trimming: 4 bases; junction bases outside the gene matches: 6. Looked up from germline, CDR1 is SGHTA and CDR2 is FQGNSA. The CDR3 region is CASSFIAGGGTGELFF. The CDR3 DNA follows: TGTGCCAGCAGCTTTATCGCGGGAGGGGGCACCGGGGAGCTGTTTTTT.

The genes are TRBV24-1 and TRBJ1-5; TRBD1 aligns across 7 bases. Trimming removed 4 bases from V and 1 base from J; junction bases left unmatched: 6. This CDR3 spans 16 amino acids. Per germline, CDR1 KGHDR and CDR2 SFDVKD. CDR3 residues: CATSEPGGGSNQPQHF. CDR3 coding DNA: TGTGCCACCAGTGAACCAGGGGGTGGAAGCAATCAGCCCCAGCATTTT.

The chain links TRBV20-1 to TRBJ2-5; 7 nucleotides match TRBD1. TRBJ2-7 matches the DNA end more closely, so the J call is doubtful. Germline loops: CDR1 DFQATT, CDR2 SNEGSKA (reference sequence). The length of the CDR3 is 17 residues. The CDR3 region has the DNA TGCAGTGCTAGAGGAGGGCTAACGACAGGGACCAGCTACGAGCAGTACTTC. It translates to CSARGGLTTGTSYEQYF.

The gene calls are TRBV20-1 and TRBJ2-1; 10 nucleotides agree with TRBD2. V gave up 5 bases and J gave up 1 base; unmatched junction bases: 2. The V gene's germline CDR1 is DFQATT and CDR2 SNEGSKA (reference sequence). This CDR3 is built from 14 residues. CDR3 in amino acids: CSAERGGSYNEQFF. Written as DNA, the CDR3 is TGCAGTGCTGAGCGGGGGGGTTCCTACAATGAGCAGTTCTTC.

CDR3 coding DNA: TGTGCCAGTATATCCCCCGGGACAGGGCTAGCGGGGGAGCTGTTTTTT. Translating it yields CASISPGTGLAGELFF. The chain recombines TRBV19 with TRBJ2-2, with 9 nucleotides matching TRBD1. The CDR3 loop spans 16 amino acids. Trimming removed 7 bases from V and 8 bases from J; junction bases left unmatched: 14. The V gene's germline CDR1 is LNHDA and CDR2 SQIVND (reference sequence).

This clonotype has more than one count but fewer than ten. This chain uses TRBV2 with TRBJ1-2; no definite D call. Trimming took off 2 bases at V and 4 bases at J, with 11 bases between the two ends. This CDR3 has 14 residues. Germline V gene sequence: CDR1 SNHLY, CDR2 FYNNEI. CDR3 in amino acids: CASSERLQPYGYTF. As DNA, the CDR3 is TGTGCCAGCAGTGAAAGGCTACAGCCCTATGGCTACACCTTC.

The gene calls are TRBV7-2 and TRBJ2-3; possibly TRBD2 for D (6 bases). Per the germline V gene, CDR1 is SGHTA and CDR2 is FQGNSA. This CDR3 is 15 amino acids long. V shed 4 bases and J shed 4 bases, with 15 bases lying between them. DNA for the CDR3: TGTGCCAGCAGCTCTACTAGCCTCCCCCCAGATACGCAGTATTTT. This encodes CASSSTSLPPDTQYF.

This chain uses TRBV12-3 or TRBV12-4 with TRBJ2-7; 9 bases align to TRBD2. This CDR3 has 16 residues. The V gene end was trimmed by 7 bases and the J gene end by 7 bases; junction bases not matched to a gene: 17. DNA of the CDR3: TGTGCCAGCACCCAAACCATGGGACTAGCTTCTGGTGAGCAGTACTTC. It translates to CASTQTMGLASGEQYF.

This clonotype has more than one count but fewer than ten. The CDR3 protein is CASSLGWGGTYEQYF. CDR3 bases: TGTGCCAGCAGCTTAGGGTGGGGGGGAACCTACGAGCAGTACTTC. This chain links TRBV7-2 with TRBJ2-7, with 7 bases matching TRBD2. CDR3 length: 15 residues. Germline CDR1 SGHTA, CDR2 FQGNSA. V shed 1 base, J shed 2 bases, and the junction held 5 bases outside the gene matches.